Presented here are 6 T cell receptor beta chains from one specimen sequenced in a study of cytomegalovirus exposure and HLA in healthy donors. Researchers ran the PCR with 60 Vbeta and 13 Jbeta primers. TCRdb keeps only in-frame clones here, not all; method: immunoSEQ multiplex PCR. The table includes about 140,000 clones, about 77% detected once. Sequences were obtained from PBMCs. All receptors derive from a male donor in good health and CMV-seronegative.

The chain carries TRBV4-1 and TRBJ2-1; 10 bases align to TRBD2. The V and J ends lost 7 bases and 5 bases, in that order; junction bases with no gene match: 14. The CDR3 loop spans 17 amino acids. Germline V lookup: CDR1 MGHRA, CDR2 YSYEKL. The CDR3 here is CASMGLTSGATNNEQFF. The CDR3 DNA follows: TGCGCCAGCATGGGCCTAACTAGCGGGGCCACTAACAATGAGCAGTTCTTC.

The chain joins TRBV27 to TRBJ2-5; 7 positions agree with TRBD1. Germline V gives CDR1 MNHEY, CDR2 SMNVEV (reference sequence). The V gene end was trimmed by 2 bases and the J gene end by 1 base; junction bases not matched to a gene: 4. CDR3 length: 15 amino acids. The CDR3 DNA is TGTGCCAGCAGTTTACGGGGACAGACCCAAGAGACCCAGTACTTC. Its protein is CASSLRGQTQETQYF.

This clone was seen a single time. The chain carries TRBV30 and TRBJ1-4; D not resolved. Germline V gives CDR1 GTSNPN, CDR2 SVGIG (reference sequence). This CDR3 is 13 amino acids long. V was pared by 2 bases and J by 8 bases, with 12 bases between. The CDR3 region has the DNA TGTGCCTGGAGTTGGGGAGTTAGGGAAAAACTGTTTTTT. Protein sequence: CAWSWGVREKLFF. Variable domain in full (rest from reference TRBV30 and TRBJ1-4): SQTIHQWPATLVQPVGSPLSLECTVEGTSNPNLYWYRQAAGRGLQLLFYSVGIGQISSEVPQNLSASRPQDRQFILSSKKLLLSDSGFYLCAWSWGVREKLFFGSGTQLSVL.

The chain couples TRBV7-2 to TRBJ2-1, with 7 bases lining up with TRBD2. This CDR3 is 17 amino acids long. Germline V gives CDR1 SGHTA, CDR2 FQGNSA. Germline trimming cut 1 base from V and 2 bases from J; bases unmatched to any gene: 8. CDR3 region: CASSLGGAGWTYNEQFF. The CDR3 DNA follows: TGTGCCAGCAGCTTAGGTGGAGCGGGATGGACCTACAATGAGCAGTTCTTC.

The V call is TRBV7-9, the J call TRBJ2-2; D is undetermined. V shed 0 bases and J shed 7 bases, with 6 bases lying between them. CDR1 is SEHNR and CDR2 is FQNEAQ in the germline V gene (reference sequence). CDR3 size: 13 residues. CDR3 in DNA: TGTGCCAGCAGCTTAGCCCAGTTCGGGGAGCTGTTTTTT. Protein: CASSLAQFGELFF.

Only one count was recorded for this clone. This sequence joins TRBV19 and TRBJ1-2; 8 nucleotides agree with TRBD1. The germline CDR1 and CDR2 sequences are LNHDA and SQIVND (reference sequence). The CDR3 extends over 15 amino acids. V lost 4 bases, J lost 5 bases, and 9 bases stayed unmatched. CDR3 sequence: CASSTGGAGFYGYTF. For the CDR3, the DNA is TGTGCCAGTAGTACAGGGGGCGCCGGTTTTTATGGCTACACCTTC.